This T cell receptor beta chain appears in the sequencing data of a study of CD8+ T cells in alopecia areata. CDR3 length: 15 residues. CDR1 SGHTA and CDR2 FQGNSA come from the germline V gene. V lost 4 bases, J lost 7 bases, and 17 bases lay in between. Study-level findings and limits: An increase in clonality over normal scalp was evident in lesional scalp, especially alopecia totalis/universalis. TCRs were shared less clearly across patients than in mice, possibly for HLA-related reasons.

About this clone itself: Its antigen is not known.

Researchers gathered lesional scalp punch biopsies and peripheral blood from patients with alopecia areata. RNA extraction and reverse transcription yielded cDNA as sequencing template. Here immunoSEQ multiplex PCR was the method, and the copy in TCRdb shows in-frame clones only, minus some. There are roughly 97,000 clones in the sample; more than 35% occur only once, and about 1.4% lies in the top ten. Sequencing was done on a sample of CD4+ T cells sorted from blood. The V and J genes are TRBV7-2 and TRBJ1-5, with D perhaps matching TRBD1 (6 bases). The source is a human donor with alopecia areata. The DNA of the CDR3 is TGTGCCAGCAGCTCGGCCCCGACAGGTTCGCAGCCCCAGCATTTT. The encoded protein is CASSSAPTGSQPQHF.